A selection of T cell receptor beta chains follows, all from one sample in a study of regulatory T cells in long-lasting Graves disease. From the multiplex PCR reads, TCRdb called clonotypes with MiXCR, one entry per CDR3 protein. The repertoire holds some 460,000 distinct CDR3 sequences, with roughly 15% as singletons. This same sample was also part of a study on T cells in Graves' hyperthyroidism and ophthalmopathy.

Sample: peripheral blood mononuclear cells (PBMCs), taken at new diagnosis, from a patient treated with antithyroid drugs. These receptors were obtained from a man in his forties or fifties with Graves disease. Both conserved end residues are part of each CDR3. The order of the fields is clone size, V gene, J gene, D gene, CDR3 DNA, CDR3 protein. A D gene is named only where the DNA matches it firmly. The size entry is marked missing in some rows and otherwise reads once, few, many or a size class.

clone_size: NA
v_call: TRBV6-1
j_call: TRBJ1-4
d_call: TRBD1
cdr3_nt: TGTGCCAGCACGGACAGGGGTGGGGAAAAACTGTTTTTT
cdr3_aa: CASTDRGGEKLFF

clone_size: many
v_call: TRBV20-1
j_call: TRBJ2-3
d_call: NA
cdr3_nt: TGCAGTGCTAACCCCCAGGCAGGGTACACAGATACGCAGTATTTT
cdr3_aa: CSANPQAGYTDTQYF

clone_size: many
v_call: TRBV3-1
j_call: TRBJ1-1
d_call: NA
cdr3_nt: TGTGCCAGCAGCCAAGCAGGGGTCACTGAAGCTTTCTTT
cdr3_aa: CASSQAGVTEAFF

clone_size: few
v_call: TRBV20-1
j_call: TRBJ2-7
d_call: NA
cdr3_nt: TGCAGTGCCGATTCGGTCGAGGACTGGGAGATAGTCGGCTCCTACGAGCAGTACTTC
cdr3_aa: CSADSVEDWEIVGSYEQYF

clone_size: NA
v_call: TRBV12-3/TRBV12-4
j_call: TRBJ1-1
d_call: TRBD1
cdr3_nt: TGTGCCAGCAGGGACAGGCTTATGAACACTGAAGCTTTCTTT
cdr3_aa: CASRDRLMNTEAFF

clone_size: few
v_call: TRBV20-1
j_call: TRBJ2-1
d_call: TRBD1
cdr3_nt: TGCAGTGCTCCCCCGCGGGCAGGGGGCTTCGTCGATGAGCAGTCCTTC
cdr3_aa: CSAPPRAGGFVDEQSF

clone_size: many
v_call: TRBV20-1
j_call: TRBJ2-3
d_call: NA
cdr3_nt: TGCAGTGGCCCTCCCCCCAGCACAGATACGCAGTATTTT
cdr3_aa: CSGPPPSTDTQYF

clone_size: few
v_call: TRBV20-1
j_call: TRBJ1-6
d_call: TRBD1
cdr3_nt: TGCAGTGCTAGTAAGGGGGCGGGTAATTCACCCCTCCACTTT
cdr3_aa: CSASKGAGNSPLHF

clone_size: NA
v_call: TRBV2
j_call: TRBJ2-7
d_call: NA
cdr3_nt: TGTGCCAGCAGTGAGAGAGGAGGGGCATACTACGAGCAGTACTTC
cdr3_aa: CASSERGGAYYEQYF

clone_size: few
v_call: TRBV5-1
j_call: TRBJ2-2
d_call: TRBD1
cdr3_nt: TGCGCCAGCAGCCACGTTCAGGGGGCCGGGGAGCTGTTTTTT
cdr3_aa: CASSHVQGAGELFF

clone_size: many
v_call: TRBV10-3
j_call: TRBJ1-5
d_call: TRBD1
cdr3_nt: TGTGCCATCAGTGTAGACAGGGATCAGCCCCAGCATTTT
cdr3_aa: CAISVDRDQPQHF

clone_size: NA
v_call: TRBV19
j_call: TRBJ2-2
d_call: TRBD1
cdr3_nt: TGTGCCAGCGGACAGGGAATCACCGGGGAGCTGTTTTTT
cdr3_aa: CASGQGITGELFF

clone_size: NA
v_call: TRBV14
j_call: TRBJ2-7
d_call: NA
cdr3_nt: TGTGCCAGCAGCCAAGGGCTGGGTACCGAGCAGTACTTC
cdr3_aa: CASSQGLGTEQYF

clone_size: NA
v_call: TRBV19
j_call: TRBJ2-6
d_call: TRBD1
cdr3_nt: TGTGCCAGTAGCAGACAGGGTTGGGCATCTGGGGCCAACGTCCTGACTTTC
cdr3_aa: CASSRQGWASGANVLTF

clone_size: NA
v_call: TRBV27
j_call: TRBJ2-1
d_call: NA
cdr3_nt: TGTGCCAGCGGGCGGGCCAAGCCGATTTACAATGAGCAGTTCTTC
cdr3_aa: CASGRAKPIYNEQFF

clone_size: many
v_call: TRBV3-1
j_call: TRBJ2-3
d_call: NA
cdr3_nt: TGTGCCAGCAGCTCCTCTTTTCCCTTGGATACGCAGTATTTT
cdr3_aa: CASSSSFPLDTQYF

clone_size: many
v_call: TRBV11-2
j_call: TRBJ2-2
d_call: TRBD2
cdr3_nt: TGTGCCAGCAGCCCCTCAGCAGTGCGGGAGACCTCCCGGAACACCGGGGAGCTGTTTTTT
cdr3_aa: CASSPSAVRETSRNTGELFF

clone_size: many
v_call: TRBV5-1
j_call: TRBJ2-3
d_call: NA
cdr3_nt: TGCGCCAGCGGCGGCCAGGGGGGTTCAGATACGCAGTATTTT
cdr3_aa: CASGGQGGSDTQYF

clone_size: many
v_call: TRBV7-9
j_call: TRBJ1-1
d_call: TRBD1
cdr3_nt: TGTGCCAGCAGCCCATCTACCCGGACAGGACAAGTCGCAGCTTTCTTT
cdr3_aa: CASSPSTRTGQVAAFF

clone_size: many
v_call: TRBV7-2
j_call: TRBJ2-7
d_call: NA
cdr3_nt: TGTGCCAGCAGCCTTAAGCTAACGGGAGATTACGAGCAGTACTTC
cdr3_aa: CASSLKLTGDYEQYF

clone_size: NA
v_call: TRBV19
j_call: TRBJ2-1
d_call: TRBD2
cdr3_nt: TGTGCCAGTAGTCGCAGGGACTACCCCCCTGAGCAGTTCTTC
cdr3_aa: CASSRRDYPPEQFF

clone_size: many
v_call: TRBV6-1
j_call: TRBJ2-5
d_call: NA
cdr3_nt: TGTGCCAGCAGTCCGGGCCCGGGGGCCCAGTACTTC
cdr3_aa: CASSPGPGAQYF

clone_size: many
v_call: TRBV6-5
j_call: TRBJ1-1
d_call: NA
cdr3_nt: TGTGCCAGCAGTTACGGGACTCTCACACTCAACACTGAAGCTTTCTTT
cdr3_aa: CASSYGTLTLNTEAFF

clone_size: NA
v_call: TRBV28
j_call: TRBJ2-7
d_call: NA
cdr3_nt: TGTGCCTCAGGTCCGGGGGTCATCTACGAGCAGTACTTC
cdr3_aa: CASGPGVIYEQYF

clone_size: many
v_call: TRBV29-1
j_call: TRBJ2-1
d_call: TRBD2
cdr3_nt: TGCAGCATACGGACTAGCGGTATATATGAGCAGTTCTTC
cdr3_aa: CSIRTSGIYEQFF

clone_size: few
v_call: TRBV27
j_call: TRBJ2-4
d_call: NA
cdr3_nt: TGTGCCAGCAGTTCGCCCGACAGGCTAGCCAAAAACATTCAGTACTTC
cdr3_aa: CASSSPDRLAKNIQYF

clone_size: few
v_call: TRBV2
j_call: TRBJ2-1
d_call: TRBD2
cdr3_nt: TGTGCCAGCAGTTTACTAGCGGGGGGGGTCAATGAGCAGTTCTTC
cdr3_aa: CASSLLAGGVNEQFF

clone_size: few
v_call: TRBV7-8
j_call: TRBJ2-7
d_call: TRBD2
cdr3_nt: TGTGCCAGCAGCCCGGGTGCACTAGCGGATGCGGGGGAGCAGTACTTC
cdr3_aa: CASSPGALADAGEQYF